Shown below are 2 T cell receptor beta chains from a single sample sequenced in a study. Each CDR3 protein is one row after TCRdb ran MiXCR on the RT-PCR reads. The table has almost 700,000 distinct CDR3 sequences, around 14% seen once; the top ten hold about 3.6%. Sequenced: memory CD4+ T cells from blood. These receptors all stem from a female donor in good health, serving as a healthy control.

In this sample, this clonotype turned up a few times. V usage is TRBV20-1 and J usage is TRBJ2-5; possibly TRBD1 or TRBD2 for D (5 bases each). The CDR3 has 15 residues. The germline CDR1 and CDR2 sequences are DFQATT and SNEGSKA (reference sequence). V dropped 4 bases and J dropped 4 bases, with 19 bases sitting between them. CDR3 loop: CSATGSGAERETQYF. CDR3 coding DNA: TGCAGTGCTACGGGATCCGGGGCCGAGAGAGAGACCCAGTACTTC.

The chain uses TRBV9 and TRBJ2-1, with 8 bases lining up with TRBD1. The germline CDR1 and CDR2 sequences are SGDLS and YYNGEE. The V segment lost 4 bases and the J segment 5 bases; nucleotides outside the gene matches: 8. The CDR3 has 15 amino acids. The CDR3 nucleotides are TGTGCCAGCAGCTTCTGGACAGGGCAAGACAATGAGCAGTTCTTC. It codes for CASSFWTGQDNEQFF.